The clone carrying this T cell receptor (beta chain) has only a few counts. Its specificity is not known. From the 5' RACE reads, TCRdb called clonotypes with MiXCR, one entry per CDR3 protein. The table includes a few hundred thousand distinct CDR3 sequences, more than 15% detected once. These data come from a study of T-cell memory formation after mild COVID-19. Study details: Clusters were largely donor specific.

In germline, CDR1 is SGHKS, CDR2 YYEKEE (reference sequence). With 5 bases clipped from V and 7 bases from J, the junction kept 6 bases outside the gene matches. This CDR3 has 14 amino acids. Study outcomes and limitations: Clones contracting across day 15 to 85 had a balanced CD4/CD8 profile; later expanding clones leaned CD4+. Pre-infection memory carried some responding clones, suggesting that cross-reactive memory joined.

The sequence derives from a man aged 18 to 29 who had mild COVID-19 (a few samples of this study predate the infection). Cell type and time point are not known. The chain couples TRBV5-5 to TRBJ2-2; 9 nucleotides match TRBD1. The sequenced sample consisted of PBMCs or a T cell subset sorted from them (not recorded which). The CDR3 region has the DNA TGTGCCAGCAGGCCACAGGGGGCTCGCGGGGAGCTGTTTTTT. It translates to CASRPQGARGELFF.